The rows below give T cell receptor beta chains drawn from one sample of a study of shared T cell receptors in the human thymus. Clones were read by immunoSEQ multiplex PCR, and TCRdb kept only the in-frame ones, dropping some. The sample lists under 450,000 clones; 95% were seen once. Input material: thymocytes. The receptors stem from a human donor. The CDR3 runs from the conserved cysteine through the conserved F or W. Each record gives: J gene, D gene, V gene, CDR3 DNA, CDR3 protein. A D gene is named only where the DNA matches it firmly.

j_call: TRBJ2-2
d_call: TRBD1
v_call: TRBV27
cdr3_nt: TGTGCCAGCAGTCCACTCGGGACAGCCCCTCGTAGCGGGGAGCTGTTTTTT
cdr3_aa: CASSPLGTAPRSGELFF

j_call: TRBJ1-3
d_call: NA
v_call: TRBV19
cdr3_nt: TGTGCCAGTAACTTGCGCTCTGGAAACACCATATATTTT
cdr3_aa: CASNLRSGNTIYF

j_call: TRBJ2-4
d_call: TRBD1
v_call: TRBV7-9
cdr3_nt: TGTGCCAGCAGCACCGGGGACAGGCGGCAAAACATTCAGTACTTC
cdr3_aa: CASSTGDRRQNIQYF

j_call: TRBJ2-7
d_call: NA
v_call: TRBV15
cdr3_nt: TGTGCCACCAGCAGAGCCTTCATGCGAGAAGGGGTTAGCTCCTACGAGCAGTACTTC
cdr3_aa: CATSRAFMREGVSSYEQYF

j_call: TRBJ2-5
d_call: TRBD1
v_call: TRBV6-5
cdr3_nt: TGTGCCAGCAGTTACTCGAGGGGACAGAAGGGAGAGACCCAGTACTTC
cdr3_aa: CASSYSRGQKGETQYF

j_call: TRBJ2-3
d_call: NA
v_call: TRBV6-1
cdr3_nt: TGTGCCAGCAGATGGAGGGCCAGCACAGATACGCAGTATTTT
cdr3_aa: CASRWRASTDTQYF

j_call: TRBJ2-3
d_call: TRBD2
v_call: TRBV10-2
cdr3_nt: TGCGCCAGCAGTGGAGCCCCCGGGACTAGCGGGAGGGCCGCAGATACGCAGTATTTT
cdr3_aa: CASSGAPGTSGRAADTQYF

j_call: TRBJ1-2
d_call: NA
v_call: TRBV27
cdr3_nt: TGTGCCAGCAGTCCCCGACTAGCCTATGGCTACACCTTC
cdr3_aa: CASSPRLAYGYTF

j_call: TRBJ2-5
d_call: TRBD2
v_call: TRBV14
cdr3_nt: TGTGCCAGCAGACCTAGCGGGAGGGATCAAAAGCAGTACTTC
cdr3_aa: CASRPSGRDQKQYF

j_call: TRBJ2-6
d_call: NA
v_call: TRBV10-3
cdr3_nt: TGTGCCATCAGATCATTTTCAGGATCCGGGGCCAACGTCCTGACTTTC
cdr3_aa: CAIRSFSGSGANVLTF

j_call: TRBJ2-6
d_call: TRBD2
v_call: TRBV4-3
cdr3_nt: TGCGCCAGCAGCCAAGCTTCTAGCGGAGCCTCTGGGGCCAACGTCCTGACTTTC
cdr3_aa: CASSQASSGASGANVLTF

j_call: TRBJ2-1
d_call: NA
v_call: TRBV28
cdr3_nt: TGTGCCAGCAGCTCCGCCCTGGTGGAGAGCCCCTACAATGAGCAGTTCTTC
cdr3_aa: CASSSALVESPYNEQFF

j_call: TRBJ1-5
d_call: NA
v_call: TRBV28
cdr3_nt: TGTGCCAGCAGTTCATTGCATGAAGGGAGCAATCAGCCCCAGCATTTT
cdr3_aa: CASSSLHEGSNQPQHF